Following are 5 T cell receptor beta chains from one sample sequenced in a study of regulatory T cells. Overall study results and limits: In CD3G-deficient patients, conventional CD4+ T cells were enriched for hydrophobic CDR3 residues at positions 6 and 7.

The primer mix had 52 TRBV and 13 TRBJ primers. TCRdb's copy holds only in-frame clones and misses some; the assay was immunoSEQ multiplex PCR. The sample holds some 15,000 clones; 80% to 90% are singletons and the top ten take under 9.5%. These receptors have no known antigen. Sequencing input: conventional CD4+ T cells sorted from blood. These receptors originate from a young adult with CD3G deficiency.

The genes are TRBV28 and TRBJ2-4, with 7 bases identical to TRBD1. Germline loops: CDR1 MDHEN, CDR2 SYDVKM. V lost 4 bases and J lost 0; bases outside the gene matches: 6. The CDR3 consists of 16 residues. The CDR3 is CASSSTGSLAKNIQYF. CDR3 nucleotide sequence: TGTGCCAGCAGTTCGACAGGGTCACTAGCCAAAAACATTCAGTACTTC.

The chain joins TRBV6-6 to TRBJ1-5; D not certain. The CDR3 has 13 residues. CDR1 is MNHNY, CDR2 SVGAGI, per germline (reference sequence). Trimming took off 5 bases at V and 5 bases at J, with 10 bases between the two ends. CDR3 amino acids: CASSGPIDQPQHF. The CDR3 coding sequence is TGTGCCAGCAGTGGCCCGATCGATCAGCCCCAGCATTTT.

The V and J genes are TRBV28 and TRBJ1-5; a possible D gene is TRBD1 (5 bases). V was shortened by 5 bases and J by 3 bases, with 17 bases between the two germline ends. CDR1 is MDHEN, CDR2 SYDVKM, per germline. The CDR3 has 16 amino acids. In nucleotides, the CDR3 is TGTGCCAGCAGTGGGAGCTCCGGGACCCTCAATCAGCCCCAGCATTTT. As protein: CASSGSSGTLNQPQHF.

The chain recombines TRBV7-9 with TRBJ1-1; TRBD1 matches at 7 bases. V lost 5 bases to trimming and J lost 9 bases; unmatched junction nucleotides: 9. From germline, CDR1 is SEHNR and CDR2 FQNEAQ (reference sequence). CDR3 length: 13 residues. The CDR3 coding sequence is TGTGCCAGCAGCGCTCGGGACAGTGGTAAAGCTTTCTTT. It codes for CASSARDSGKAFF. The whole variable domain, filled in from reference TRBV7-9 and TRBJ1-1, reads DTGVSQNPRHKITKRGQNVTFRCDPISEHNRLYWYRQTLGQGPEFLTYFQNEAQLEKSRLLSDRFSAERPKGSFSTLEIQRTEQGDSAMYLCASSARDSGKAFFGQGTRLTVV.

The CDR3 DNA reads TGTGCCAGCAGCCAGGGTGTAGTAGGCAATCAGCCCCAGCATTTT. Protein sequence: CASSQGVVGNQPQHF. The V call is TRBV6-1, the J call TRBJ1-5; possibly TRBD1 for D (5 bases). The V gene lost 6 bases and the J gene lost 2 bases, with 14 bases spanning the gap. This CDR3 is built from 15 residues. Germline V lookup: CDR1 MNHNS, CDR2 SASEGT.